Listed below are T cell receptor beta chains from one sample, sequenced in a study of CD8 T cells in ankylosing spondylitis. TCRdb processed the 5' RACE reads anew with MiXCR; each CDR3 protein has one entry. The sample lists 300,000 to 400,000 distinct CDR3 sequences, 20% to 25% occurring once. The sample comprised blood, either unsorted or a sorted T cell fraction (not recorded which). The source of these receptors is a male donor with ankylosing spondylitis or in good health (not recorded which). The conserved cysteine and the conserved F or W are not part of the CDR3 here. Fields, in order: V gene, D gene, CDR3 protein. The D gene is left open where the match is weak.

>TRBV27|-
ASSFSAKEQF
>TRBV7-6|-
ASSLEERVEQY
>TRBV4-1|TRBD2
ASSQDDRGGFYEQY
>TRBV12-3/TRBV12-4|TRBD1
ASSTGDSFYNSPLH
>TRBV3-1|TRBD2
ASSQAGLGAYNEQF
>TRBV29-1|-
SVELEWADTQY
>TRBV12-3/TRBV12-4|-
ASRLTADSPLH
>TRBV6-4|-
APNKRGAETGELF
>TRBV6-4|-
ASSERDGSTDTQY
>TRBV29-1|-
SVSPGYEQF
>TRBV6-1|TRBD2
ASSEASGGAYNEQF
>TRBV6-5|-
ASSYGGPLGTEAF
>TRBV30|-
AWSTGETQY
>TRBV12-3/TRBV12-4|-
ASTWGSYGYT
>TRBV12-3/TRBV12-4|-
ASSFGYEKLF
>TRBV24-1|-
ATSDYLSETQY
>TRBV29-1|-
SSLDGGNEQF
>TRBV19|TRBD2
ASSKGLAPWFVQF
>TRBV2|-
ASSDAGSFY
>TRBV9|TRBD2
ASSVEGLAGGLQETQY
>TRBV11-1|TRBD1
ASTRDRFPYNEQF
>TRBV12-3/TRBV12-4|-
ASSSQLETQY
>TRBV12-3/TRBV12-4|-
ASSPRGAGPVGELF
>TRBV2|-
ASSGSDSNQPQH
>TRBV29-1|TRBD1
SVRGYRGTMDYT
>TRBV4-1|-
ASSLEAGRNSPLH
>TRBV15|TRBD1
ATRRTGDGELF
>TRBV9|-
ASSVGTANLVQGYT
>TRBV20-1|-
SARGGGNEQF
>TRBV20-1|-
SARGPTNTGELF
>TRBV7-7|-
ASSEGTGEDTQY
>TRBV20-1|TRBD2
SATGWVAGAGDTQY
>TRBV20-1|-
SARVGEMADTQY
>TRBV4-1|-
ASSQDLTGPYEQY
>TRBV12-3/TRBV12-4|-
ASTRGLFSTDTQY
>TRBV6-4|TRBD2
ATQRSGGQGDTQY
>TRBV27|TRBD2
ASSSGASYEQY
>TRBV5-5|-
ASSFLPGWGETQY
>TRBV6-5|-
ASSYQKEANEQF
>TRBV7-6|-
ASSLESQEPYNEQF
>TRBV10-3|TRBD1
AIRQQGVTSTDTQY
>TRBV25-1|-
ASTQTSAYNSPLH
>TRBV29-1|-
SVETAVSYEQY
>TRBV29-1|TRBD2
SVEEAAGGPVHSDTQY
>TRBV2|-
ASIGVSHEQY
>TRBV4-1|TRBD1
ASTPGGEFYEQY
>TRBV14|TRBD2
ASSPVLAGLAGELF
>TRBV11-2|-
ASRGLNGSYNEQF
>TRBV29-1|-
SVEGGIRGSYNEQF
>TRBV18|-
ASSPTRVSDYNEQF